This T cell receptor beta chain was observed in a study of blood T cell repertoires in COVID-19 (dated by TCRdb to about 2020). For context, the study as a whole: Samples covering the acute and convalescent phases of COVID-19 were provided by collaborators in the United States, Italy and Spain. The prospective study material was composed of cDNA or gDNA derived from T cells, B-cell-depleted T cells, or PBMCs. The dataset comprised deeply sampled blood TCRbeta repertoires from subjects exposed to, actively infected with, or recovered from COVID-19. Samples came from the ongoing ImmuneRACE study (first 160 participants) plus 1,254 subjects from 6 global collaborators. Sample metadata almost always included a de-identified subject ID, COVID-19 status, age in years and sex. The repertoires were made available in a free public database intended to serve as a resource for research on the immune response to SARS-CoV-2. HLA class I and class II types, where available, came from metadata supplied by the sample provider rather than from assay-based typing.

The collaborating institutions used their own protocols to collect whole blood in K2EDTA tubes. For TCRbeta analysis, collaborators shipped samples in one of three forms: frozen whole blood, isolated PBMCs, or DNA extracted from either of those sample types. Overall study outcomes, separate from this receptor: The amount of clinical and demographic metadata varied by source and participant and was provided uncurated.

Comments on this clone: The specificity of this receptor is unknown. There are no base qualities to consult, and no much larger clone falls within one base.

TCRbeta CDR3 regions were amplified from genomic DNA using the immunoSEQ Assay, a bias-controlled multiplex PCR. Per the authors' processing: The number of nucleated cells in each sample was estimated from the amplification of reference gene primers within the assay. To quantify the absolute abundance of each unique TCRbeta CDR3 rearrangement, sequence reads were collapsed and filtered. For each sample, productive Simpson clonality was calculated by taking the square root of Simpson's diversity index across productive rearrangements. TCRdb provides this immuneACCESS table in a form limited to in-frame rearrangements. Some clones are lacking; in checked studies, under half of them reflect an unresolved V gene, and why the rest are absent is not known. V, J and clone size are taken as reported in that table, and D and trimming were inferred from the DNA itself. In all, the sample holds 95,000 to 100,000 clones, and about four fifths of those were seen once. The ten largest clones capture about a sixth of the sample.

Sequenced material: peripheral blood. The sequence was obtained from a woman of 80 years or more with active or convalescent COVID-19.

The DNA sequence follows: TGTGCCAGCCGTCGTGAGGTATCCCCGGCCGGGGAGCTGTTTTTT. It specifies CASRREVSPAGELFF. Recombination linked TRBV27 to TRBJ2-2; the D segment cannot be called with confidence. The CDR3 runs 15 amino acids, cysteine and phenylalanine included. Only CDR3 DNA remains: 45 bases, in frame from the first base. V drops 8 bases and J drops 6 bases, leaving 19 bases in between. From the germline V gene (reference sequence), CDR1 is MNHEY and CDR2 is SMNVEV.